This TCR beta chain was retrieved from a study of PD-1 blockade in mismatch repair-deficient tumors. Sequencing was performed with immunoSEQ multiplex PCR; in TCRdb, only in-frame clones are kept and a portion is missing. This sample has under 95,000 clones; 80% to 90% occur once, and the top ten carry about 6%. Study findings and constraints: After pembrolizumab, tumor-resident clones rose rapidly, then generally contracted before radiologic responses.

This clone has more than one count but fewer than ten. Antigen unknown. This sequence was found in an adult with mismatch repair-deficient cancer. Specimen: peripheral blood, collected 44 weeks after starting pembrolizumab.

In nucleotides, the CDR3 is TGTGCCAGCAGTTACCCGGGACAGCCTCTGAACACTGAAGCTTTCTTT. Protein: CASSYPGQPLNTEAFF. This chain joins TRBV6-7 and TRBJ1-1, with 7 bases aligning to TRBD1. TRBV6-7 is given ORF status, its function remaining uncertain. This CDR3 comprises 16 residues. J gave up 0 bases and V 2 bases, and 6 bases lay outside the gene matches.